Presented here are 10 T cell receptor beta chains from one specimen sequenced in a study of T cell responses to AZD1222 COVID-19 vaccine. Only in-frame clones appear in the TCRdb table, and some are missing; sequencing was by immunoSEQ multiplex PCR. The sample lists 90,000 to 150,000 clones; 85% to 90% were seen once. Sequencing used peripheral blood, obtained on day 0 of AZD1222 vaccination. Receptors originate from an adult in good health.

CDR3 residues: CASSLGTGDEKLFF. The CDR3 DNA sequence: TGCGCCAGCAGCTTGGGGACAGGGGATGAAAAACTGTTTTTT. V usage is TRBV5-1 and J usage is TRBJ1-4; 9 bases map to TRBD1. Trimming cost V 0 bases and J 6 bases; bases outside gene matches: 0. The CDR3 consists of 14 residues. Germline V gene sequence: CDR1 SGHRS, CDR2 YFSETQ.

V and J are TRBV5-4 and TRBJ2-1, with 8 bases that match TRBD2. Germline assignment: CDR1 SGHNT and CDR2 YYREEE (reference sequence). The CDR3 runs to 14 residues. Unmatched junction bases numbered 7, after V lost 4 bases and J lost 7 bases. DNA for the CDR3: TGTGCCAGCAGCCACCGGACTAGCCGAAATGAGCAGTTCTTC. This encodes CASSHRTSRNEQFF.

This chain links TRBV5-6 with TRBJ1-1; no definite D call. The CDR3 is made up of 13 amino acids. Germline V gene lookup returns CDR1 SGHDT and CDR2 YYEEEE. The V and J ends lost 2 bases and 0 bases respectively, with 5 bases between them. The CDR3 region is CASSFRLNTEAFF. The CDR3 bases are TGTGCCAGCAGCTTCCGGTTGAACACTGAAGCTTTCTTT.

The chain uses TRBV19 and TRBJ1-3; possible D gene TRBD1, 5 bases. Germline V lookup: CDR1 LNHDA, CDR2 SQIVND (reference sequence). Deletions cut 7 bases from V and 0 bases from J, with 22 bases between. The CDR3 contains 18 residues. In DNA, the CDR3 is TGTGCCAGTACCACATCAAGAACGGACACCAACTCTGGAAACACCATATATTTT. This codes for CASTTSRTDTNSGNTIYF.

The V and J genes are TRBV19 and TRBJ1-3; 9 nucleotides line up with TRBD1. The CDR3 runs 17 residues. V lost 1 base and J lost 2; bases outside the gene matches: 6. Looked up from germline, CDR1 is LNHDA and CDR2 is SQIVND (reference sequence). The CDR3 region is CASSIVGTGSTGNTIYF. CDR3 DNA sequence: TGTGCCAGTAGTATAGTAGGGACAGGGTCAACTGGAAACACCATATATTTT.

The V gene is TRBV19, the J gene TRBJ2-2, with 9 bases matching TRBD2. Germline trimming cut 3 bases from V and 3 bases from J; bases unmatched to any gene: 5. The CDR3 is 16 amino acids. The germline CDR1 and CDR2 sequences are LNHDA and SQIVND (reference sequence). DNA for the CDR3: TGTGCCAGTAGTATGGAAAGCGGGGGGTACACCGGGGAGCTGTTTTTT. Its translation is CASSMESGGYTGELFF.

The CDR3 sequence is CASSNSGGGYNEQFF. CDR3 in DNA: TGTGCCAGCAGCAATAGCGGGGGCGGGTACAATGAGCAGTTCTTC. This chain links TRBV7-3 with TRBJ2-1; TRBD2 matches at 9 bases. CDR1 and CDR2 from the germline V gene are SGHTA and FQGTGA. CDR3 length: 15 residues. V was pared by 5 bases and J by 4 bases, with 6 bases of the junction left unmatched. The entire variable domain, with the rest obtained from reference TRBV7-3 and TRBJ2-1, is as follows: GAGVSQTPSNKVTEKGKYVELRCDPISGHTALYWYRQSLGQGPEFLIYFQGTGAADDSGLPNDRFFAVRPEGSVSTLKIQRTERGDSAVYLCASSNSGGGYNEQFFGPGTRLTVL.

This clone appeared a few times. This chain links TRBV3-1 (or the pseudogene TRBV3-2) with TRBJ2-7; TRBD2 might be the D (5 bases). The CDR3 consists of 14 residues. Trimming took off 1 base at V and 3 bases at J, with 10 bases between the two ends. CDR1 is LGHDT and CDR2 is YNNKEL in the germline V gene (reference sequence). The CDR3 DNA is TGTGCCAGCAGCCAAGGGGCTAGCCTCTACGAGCAGTACTTC. Translated, it gives CASSQGASLYEQYF.

In regard to this clone: At one boundary the junction diverges from the germline segment, which might be a read error. V gene TRBV23-1 combines with J gene TRBJ2-7, with 9 bases that match TRBD1. TRBV23-1 is given ORF status, its function remaining uncertain. The CDR3 consists of 17 residues. CDR3 sequence: CASSQLARDRVTPMLAF. The CDR3 nucleotides read TGCGCCAGCAGTCAATTGGCGCGGGACAGGGTGACCCCGATGCTGGCGTTC.

The chain carries TRBV14 and TRBJ2-7, with 10 bases lining up with TRBD1. The V gene's germline CDR1 is SGHDN and CDR2 FVKESK. The CDR3 totals 17 residues. The V and J ends lost 1 base and 4 bases, in that order; junction bases with no gene match: 10. As DNA, the CDR3 is TGTGCCAGCAGCCAAGCCTTGTTCGGGACAGGGGTTTACGAGCAGTACTTC. Translating gives CASSQALFGTGVYEQYF.